Listed here is a single T cell receptor (beta chain). Primers: 60 Vbeta forward and 13 Jbeta reverse. Repertoires were generated with immunoSEQ multiplex PCR, while TCRdb's copy carries only in-frame clones and drops some. Here the sample spans hundreds of thousands of clones, 85% to 90% being singletons. The record originates from a study of cytomegalovirus exposure and HLA in healthy donors. This receptor was taken from a woman younger than 35 in good health and CMV-seronegative. The sample consisted of PBMCs.

CDR3 DNA sequence: TGTGCCACCAGCCGCCACAGGGGAGGAAGCAGCAATCAGCCCCAGCATTTT. This gives the protein CATSRHRGGSSNQPQHF. The chain combines TRBV15 with TRBJ1-5, with 7 positions matching TRBD1. Germline loops: CDR1 LNHNV, CDR2 YYDKDF (reference sequence). After removal of 5 bases from V and 1 base from J, the junction contained 11 bases not matched to a gene. The CDR3 runs to 17 residues.